What follows are 5 T cell receptor beta chains derived from one specimen sequenced in a study of blood T cells in healthy people across ages. A sample-barcoded 5' primer and a J-beta primer mix were used in a second PCR of roughly 6 to 11 cycles. MiXCR, run by TCRdb on the 5' RACE reads, gives a single entry per CDR3 protein. The sample contains some 1.1 million distinct CDR3 sequences, about two fifths of which appear only once. Sample: blood. The receptors derive from a man aged 18-30 years in good health.

This clonotype has a handful of counts. The chain is built from TRBV11-2 and TRBJ1-6; the match to TRBD1 covers 9 bases. This CDR3 region has 17 residues. The J segment lost 5 bases and the V segment lost 3 bases, leaving 8 bases of the junction unmatched. Germline CDR1 reads SGHAT; CDR2 reads FQNNGV. CDR3 nucleotides: TGTGCCAGCAGCTTTACCCTCCGGGACAGGGATAATTCACCCCTCCACTTT. It codes for CASSFTLRDRDNSPLHF. The whole variable domain, remainder taken from reference TRBV11-2 and TRBJ1-6, is EAGVAQSPRYKIIEKRQSVAFWCNPISGHATLYWYQQILGQGPKLLIQFQNNGVVDDSQLPKDRFSAERLKGVDSTLKIQPAKLEDSAVYLCASSFTLRDRDNSPLHFGNGTRLTVT.

The chain links TRBV7-2 to TRBJ2-3; D is undetermined. CDR1 SGHTA and CDR2 FQGNSA come from the germline V gene. The CDR3 extends over 14 amino acids. With 0 bases removed from V and 2 bases from J, the gap between germline ends came to 6 bases. The CDR3 nucleotides read TGTGCCAGCAGCTTAGCCAGATACACAGATACGCAGTATTTT. Protein sequence: CASSLARYTDTQYF.

With respect to this clonotype: A much larger clone sits a single nucleotide away, making a read error possible. V usage is TRBV4-2 and J usage is TRBJ2-1; D uncertain. Germline lookup yields CDR1 LGHNA and CDR2 YNFKEQ. The CDR3 is 14 residues long. The CDR3 reads CTSSQEVGNNEQFF. CDR3 sequence (DNA): TGTACCAGCAGCCAAGAGGTGGGAAACAATGAGCAGTTCTTC.

The CDR3 nucleotides read TGTGCCAGCAGTTACTCTCCCGGACAGCTGAACACTGAAGCTTTCTTT. Its translation is CASSYSPGQLNTEAFF. The chain links TRBV6-2 or TRBV6-3 to TRBJ1-1; a possible D gene is TRBD1 (6 bases). CDR3 length: 16 residues. Looked up from germline, CDR1 is MNHEY and CDR2 is SVGEGT. V lost 0 bases and J lost 0, with 11 bases in between.

Written as DNA, the CDR3 is TGTGCCAGCAGCTTAAATATCGTAGCCGGGGAGCTGTTTTTT. Residues: CASSLNIVAGELFF. This chain connects TRBV11-2 to TRBJ2-2; D remains ambiguous. V dropped 2 bases and J dropped 6 bases, with 10 bases sitting between them. This CDR3 contains 14 residues. Germline CDR1 is SGHAT and CDR2 is FQNNGV.